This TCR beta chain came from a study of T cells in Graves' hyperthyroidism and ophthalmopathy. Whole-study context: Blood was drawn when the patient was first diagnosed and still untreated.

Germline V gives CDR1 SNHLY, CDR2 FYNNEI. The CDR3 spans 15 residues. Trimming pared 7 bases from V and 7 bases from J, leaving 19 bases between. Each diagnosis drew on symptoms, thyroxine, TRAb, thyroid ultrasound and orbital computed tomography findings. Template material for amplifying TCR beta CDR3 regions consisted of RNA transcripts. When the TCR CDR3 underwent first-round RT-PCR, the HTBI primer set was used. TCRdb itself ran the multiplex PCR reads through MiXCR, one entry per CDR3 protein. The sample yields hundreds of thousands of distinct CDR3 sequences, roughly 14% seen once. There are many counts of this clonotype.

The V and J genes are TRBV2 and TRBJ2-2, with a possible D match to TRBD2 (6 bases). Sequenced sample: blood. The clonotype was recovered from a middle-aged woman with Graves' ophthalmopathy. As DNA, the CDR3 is TGTGCCAGCATCGGGCGAGCGGGCGTCGGCGGGGAGCTGTTTTTT. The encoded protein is CASIGRAGVGGELFF.